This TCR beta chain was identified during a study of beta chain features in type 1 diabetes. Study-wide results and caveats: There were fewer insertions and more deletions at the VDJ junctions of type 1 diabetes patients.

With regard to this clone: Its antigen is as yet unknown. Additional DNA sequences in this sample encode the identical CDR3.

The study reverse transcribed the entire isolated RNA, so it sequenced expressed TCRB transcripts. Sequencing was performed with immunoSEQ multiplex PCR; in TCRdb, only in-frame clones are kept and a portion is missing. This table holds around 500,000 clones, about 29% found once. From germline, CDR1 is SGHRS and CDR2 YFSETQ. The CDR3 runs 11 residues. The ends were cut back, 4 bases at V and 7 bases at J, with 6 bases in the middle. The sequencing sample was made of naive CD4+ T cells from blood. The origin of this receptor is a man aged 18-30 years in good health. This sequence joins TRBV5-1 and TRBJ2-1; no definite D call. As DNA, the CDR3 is TGCGCCAGCAGCCTAAAGAATGAGCAGTTCTTC. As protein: CASSLKNEQFF.